This T cell receptor beta chain was sequenced for a study of cytomegalovirus exposure and HLA in healthy donors. The donors were members of the validation cohort, which comprised roughly 120 subjects and was separate from the first cohort of 670 or so subjects. Sequencing used immunoSEQ multiplex PCR; TCRdb keeps in-frame clones, though not all of them. The data hold 100,000 to 150,000 clones, with 70% to 90% observed a single time. On this clone itself: Its target is not known.

V shed 5 bases and J shed 8 bases, with 21 bases lying between them. Germline-derived CDR1 and CDR2 are MDHEN and SYDVKM. This CDR3 contains 15 residues. Overall study findings and caveats: According to the study, approximately 150 TCR beta chains were cytomegalovirus-associated. In vitro assays verified that a few CMV-associated chains recognized CMV antigens specifically.

The chain recombines TRBV28 with TRBJ1-2; unclear D gene. Sequencing was performed on PBMCs. This TCR came from a woman aged 18 to 35 in good health and CMV-seronegative. CDR3 sequence: CASSARPGYSTGYTF. The CDR3 region has the DNA TGTGCCAGCAGTGCTCGACCGGGTTACTCGACCGGCTACACCTTC.